The present entry profiles one T cell receptor (beta chain) with its context. What it recognizes is unknown. This same CDR3 is encoded by further DNA sequences in the sample. Trimming stripped 6 bases from V and 0 bases from J, with 6 bases between. The CDR3 runs to 13 residues. Germline V gene data show CDR1 as MNHNS and CDR2 as SASEGT. The sample originates from a study of shared clonotypes between healthy human individuals. Background on the study: Aged 18 to 49, the donors were a couple of women and three men. Notes on the study in general: Some clonotypes were shared by all four sorted-subset donors, while others were not shared. The non-shared ones had lower generation probabilities than the shared ones. A generally larger estimated richness was seen in naive subsets than in memory subsets. Donor scarcity curtailed the genetic and exposure-history diversity represented herein.

Using immunoSEQ multiplex PCR, the repertoire was profiled, and TCRdb retains in-frame clones only, with some absent. The sample holds about 1.1 million clones, around 82% seen once. V and J are TRBV6-1 and TRBJ2-1; D is ambiguous. This TCR derives from a man between 18 and 29 years old in good health. Some clones in this sample may be carry-over from other donors' samples. The specimen sequenced was memory CD4+ T cells from PBMCs. As to subset: CD45RA-negative fraction. The CDR3 DNA sequence: TGTGCCAGCAGCGAGAGCTCCTACAATGAGCAGTTCTTC. It encodes CASSESSYNEQFF.